Detailed here is one T cell receptor (beta chain). Its antigen is currently not known. The input lacks base qualities; no much larger clone sits a single base away. The CDR3 covers 12 residues, taking in both the cysteine and the phenylalanine. Only the CDR3 part of the read is kept: 36 bases, read in frame from the first base. Per the germline V gene, MDHEN is the CDR1 and SYDVKM is the CDR2. The trim is 8 bases for V and 6 bases for J, with a gap of 14 bases between the germline ends. The TCR beta CDR3 regions were amplified from the RNA transcripts. For the first round of RT-PCR on the TCR CDR3, the HTBI primer set was used together with the Qiagen OneStep RT-PCR kit. Libraries were constructed in a second round of multiplex PCR, after which size selection and purification were performed. Libraries were sequenced paired-end with 100 bp reads on an Illumina HiSeq2000. As for the authors' bioinformatics: SOAPnuke was used to process the raw data, throwing out any read that contained adapters or uncalled bases, had a mean Phred below 15, or lacked an exact constant-primer or identifier match. High-quality paired reads were merged with COPE v1.2.5, and unique nucleotide sequences were defined as clonotypes. MiTCR v1.1 was used to align the clonotypes against IMGT TRBV, TRBD and TRBJ reference segments. Only V-J combinations with frequency above 0.0001, covering 98% to 99.2% of repertoires, were analysed. A TCS score was defined as the ratio of F50 (clonal expansion) to E x V (chaos), with BLOSUM62-based TCRdist applied between CDR3 peptides within each V-J. Welch's t-statistics and random forest reduced fewer than 600 V-J features to roughly 13, which were used in a naive Bayes classifier (R e1071). TCRdb ran its own pipeline on the public reads, namely fastp trimming at Q25 and MiXCR clone calling, and kept in-frame beta chains. Rows merge per CDR3 protein into single entries with the most common DNA and genes. The V and J calls follow TCRdb's processing rather than the paper's. For this sample the table gives more than 300,000 distinct CDR3 sequences, of which roughly 14% were detected only once. 20% to 25% of the sample comes from the top ten.

This specimen comes from a study of T cells in Graves' hyperthyroidism and ophthalmopathy (dated by TCRdb to about 2019). Notes on the research overall: Peripheral blood samples were taken at the time of initial diagnosis, prior to any treatment. Following sampling, methimazole starting at 30 mg daily was given to hyperthyroidism patients, and high-dose intravenous methylprednisolone was given to ophthalmopathy patients. Prospective prediction of ophthalmopathy was tested in an independent validation cohort of 18 to 20 hyperthyroidism patients and some 17 patients who later progressed to ophthalmopathy. To identify distinguishing TCR V-J signatures, a discovery cohort of 100 patients was used, comprising fewer than 45 with Graves' ophthalmopathy and some 57 with stable Graves' hyperthyroidism. The study also compared thyroid tissue and blood T-cell repertoires from several Graves' hyperthyroidism patients. According to the paper, TCR Vbeta CDR3 sequencing was carried out on 135 peripheral blood samples, which came from over 40 ophthalmopathy, about 75 hyperthyroidism and approximately 17 progressor patients. The roughly 91 discovery patients were randomly divided into training and test sets at a 7:3 ratio. Points the paper makes about the study in general: Most expanded thyroid clonotypes (frequency above 0.001) were also found in blood, which suggests that blood repertoires may mirror thyroid immune responses. No statistical method was used to set the sample size in advance, and investigators knew the group allocation. In validation, the model predicted progression to ophthalmopathy a median of roughly 6.1 months before onset, with about 71% sensitivity and 72.22% specificity. Ophthalmopathy was separated from stable hyperthyroidism by a 13 V-J signature model, with 87.88% sensitivity and approximately 84% specificity obtained in cross-validation and 80%/75% obtained in testing.

Stable Graves' hyperthyroidism was defined as no progression to ophthalmopathy during 18 months of follow-up. Hyperthyroidism patients were newly diagnosed, with disease duration under 2 months, and aged 18 to 65 years. The study excluded patients with uncontrolled infections, other autoimmune diseases, pregnancy or lactation. Diagnoses were established on the basis of clinical symptoms, serum thyroxine and TRAb, thyroid ultrasound, and orbital computed tomography. PBMCs were isolated from 8 to 10 ml of fresh peripheral blood by Ficoll-Paque density gradient centrifugation. Total RNA was extracted using Trizol reagent, and RNA quality was assessed on an Agilent 2100 Bioanalyzer.

Sequencing was performed on blood. The rearranged chain carries TRBV28 and TRBJ2-7; no confident D gene assignment can be made. The clonotype was recovered from a woman aged 25 to 39 with Graves' hyperthyroidism. The sequenced DNA: TGTGCCAGCGGTCTGCCACTCTCCGAGCAGTACTTC. Protein translation: CASGLPLSEQYF.